The clone carrying this T cell receptor beta chain was picked up one time. Its specificity is unknown. The data were taken from a study of cytotoxic CD8 clonotypes in ibrutinib-treated CLL. Study summary: A median around 12 months of treatment, range 6 to 36, preceded the collection of response samples.

Trimming took 4 bases from V and 5 from J, leaving 12 bases between them. The germline V gene encodes CDR1 SGHDT and CDR2 YYEEEE. The CDR3 contains 13 residues. Study-wide results and caveats: Clonality was elevated at ibrutinib response and had returned toward baseline at progression. While tracking circulating CD8+ T-cell counts, baseline clonality exceeded that of age-matched healthy donors.

Sequenced by immunoSEQ multiplex PCR; TCRdb stores in-frame clones only, minus some. Among about 25,000 clones listed, approximately 72% were seen once. This material consisted of PBMCs, taken before ibrutinib treatment. The genes are TRBV5-6 and TRBJ1-1; the D gene is possibly TRBD1 (5 bases). The TCR sequence derives from a human donor with chronic lymphocytic leukemia. This chain's CDR3 is CASSPREGTEAFF. In DNA form, the CDR3 reads TGTGCCAGCAGCCCCAGGGAGGGTACTGAAGCTTTCTTT.